This T cell receptor beta chain was sequenced during a study of regulatory T cells in long-lasting Graves disease. Whole-study findings and limits: There was favoring of TRBV28, TRBJ1-2 and TRBJ2-5 in persistent disease. Newly diagnosed Graves' patients had higher TCR diversity than persistent ones.

CDR3-region Arm-PCR and iRepertoire HTBI primers produced the TCR beta libraries. TCRdb used MiXCR to reprocess the multiplex PCR reads, holding one entry per CDR3 protein. Among some 250,000 distinct CDR3 sequences listed, around 17% were seen once. To note about this clonotype: Antigen specificity is unknown. This may stem from a read error, because a much larger clone lies one nucleotide away.

Stated time point: newly diagnosed GD, antithyroid drugs for less than 3 months. RNA extracted from PBMCs served as the sequencing template. Looked up from germline, CDR1 is DFQATT and CDR2 is SNEGSKA (reference sequence). This CDR3 is built from 14 residues. This chain links TRBV20-1 with TRBJ1-4; D is perhaps TRBD1 (5 bases). This sample comprised peripheral blood mononuclear cells (PBMCs), obtained at new diagnosis, from a patient treated with antithyroid drugs. This clonotype was sampled from a female donor with Graves disease. The CDR3 DNA follows: TGCAGTGCTTTTCCAGGGCCAACTAATGAAAAACTGTGTTTT. Translated, it gives CSAFPGPTNEKLCF.